One and the same sample provided the 14 T cell receptor beta chains below, sequenced in a study of shared clonotypes between healthy human individuals. CD45RO-negative, CCR7-selected cells formed the naive CD8 fraction, which excluded terminally differentiated effector memory CD45RA+ cells. Sequenced by immunoSEQ multiplex PCR; TCRdb stores in-frame clones only, minus some. The sample carries around 2,000,000 clones, approximately 95% recorded once. The material sequenced was naive CD8+ T cells sorted from blood. All receptors derive from a young man in good health.

This clone was counted a single time. This rearrangement joins TRBV2 to TRBJ2-1, with 11 bases identical to TRBD2. This CDR3 spans 18 amino acids. Trimming at V came to 0 bases and at J to 8 bases, leaving 12 bases not matched to a gene. Germline loops: CDR1 SNHLY, CDR2 FYNNEI. CDR3 bases: TGTGCCAGCAGTGAAGCGTCACTAGCGGGGGCGTCCGAGGATGAGCAGTTCTTC. This translates into CASSEASLAGASEDEQFF.

This sequence joins TRBV6-1 and TRBJ2-3, with 7 bases identical to TRBD2. This CDR3 region has 13 residues. J was trimmed by 9 bases and V by 1 base; bases with no gene match: 4. Germline CDR1 is MNHNS and CDR2 is SASEGT. The CDR3 loop is CASSEGAGVTQYF. DNA of the CDR3: TGTGCCAGCAGTGAAGGTGCGGGAGTGACGCAGTATTTT.

The chain couples TRBV4-3 to TRBJ2-2; 11 bases agree with TRBD1. Germline V gene data show CDR1 as LGHNA and CDR2 as YSLEER. The CDR3 covers 15 residues. Losses at the gene ends were 5 bases for V and 7 bases for J; bases not matched to a gene: 6. CDR3 sequence: CASSFRTGGVGELFF. CDR3 sequence (DNA): TGCGCCAGCAGCTTTCGGACAGGGGGCGTCGGGGAGCTGTTTTTT.

The rearrangement links TRBV2 to TRBJ2-7, with TRBD2 matching over 13 bases. V trimming: 3 bases; J trimming: 4 bases; junction bases outside the gene matches: 6. Germline CDR1 and CDR2: SNHLY and FYNNEI. The CDR3 has 16 amino acids. DNA of the CDR3: TGTGCCAGCAGTGATCCCGGACTAGCGGGAGCGTACGAGCAGTACTTC. Encoded protein: CASSDPGLAGAYEQYF.

J is TRBJ2-7 and V is TRBV12-5, with D possibly called TRBD1 or TRBD2 (5 bases each). CDR1 and CDR2 from the germline V gene are LGHNT and FRNRAP. Trimming left V 6 bases short and J 6 bases short, with 12 bases between. This CDR3 region has 12 residues. The CDR3 region is CASGEDIGEQYF. The CDR3 DNA reads as TGTGCTAGTGGGGAGGACATAGGCGAGCAGTACTTC.

The rearrangement uses TRBV19 and TRBJ2-6; no clear D gene. The CDR3 covers 15 residues. V lost 2 bases, J lost 2 bases, and 7 bases lay in between. Germline values: CDR1 LNHDA, CDR2 SQIVND (reference sequence). This CDR3 reads CASSIMLPGANVLTF. In nucleotides, the CDR3 is TGTGCCAGTAGTATAATGCTACCTGGGGCCAACGTCCTGACTTTC.

V is TRBV7-2 and J is TRBJ2-5, with 9 bases aligning to TRBD1. CDR1 is SGHTA and CDR2 is FQGNSA in the germline V gene. This CDR3 contains 16 residues. With 5 bases clipped from V and 5 bases from J, the junction kept 12 bases outside the gene matches. The CDR3 spells CASSQAGQGFWETQYF. The CDR3 DNA follows: TGTGCCAGCAGCCAAGCGGGACAGGGTTTTTGGGAGACCCAGTACTTC.

The genes are TRBV30 and TRBJ2-1; 14 bases agree with TRBD2. V was pared by 4 bases and J by 10 bases, with 15 bases of the junction left unmatched. CDR3 length: 17 amino acids. Germline V CDR1 and CDR2: GTSNPN, SVGIG (reference sequence). CDR3: CAWTGTSGSLLLREQFF. CDR3 DNA: TGTGCCTGGACAGGGACTAGCGGGAGTCTGCTTCTGAGGGAGCAGTTCTTC.

The chain is built from TRBV28 and TRBJ1-2, with 9 bases lining up with TRBD1. Per the germline V gene, CDR1 is MDHEN and CDR2 is SYDVKM. Trimming cost V 10 bases and J 4 bases; bases outside gene matches: 4. The CDR3 totals 12 residues. The CDR3 loop reads CATRGQGYGYTF. CDR3 coding DNA: TGTGCCACCAGGGGACAGGGCTATGGCTACACCTTC.

The rearrangement joins TRBV29-1 to TRBJ1-2; D unclear. The length of the CDR3 is 12 residues. V was pared by 3 bases and J by 2 bases, with 7 bases between. The germline V gene encodes CDR1 SQVTM and CDR2 ANQGSEA. The CDR3 is CSVDLTNYGYTF. CDR3 sequence (DNA): TGCAGCGTTGACCTCACCAACTATGGCTACACCTTC.

This sequence joins TRBV27 and TRBJ1-2; tentative D call: TRBD1 (6 bases). Germline-derived CDR1 and CDR2 are MNHEY and SMNVEV (reference sequence). CDR3 length equals 14 residues. V was pared by 2 bases and J by 8 bases, with 15 bases between. CDR3 nucleotides: TGTGCCAGCAGTTTAGTGGGGGCGATTGGAGGCTACACCTTC. This sequence encodes CASSLVGAIGGYTF.

Notes on this clone: At one boundary the junction diverges from the germline segment, which might be a read error. This sample includes further DNA sequences coding for the same CDR3. V usage is TRBV6-1 and J usage is TRBJ1-2; a weak D match, TRBD1 (6 bases). Germline V gene data show CDR1 as MNHNS and CDR2 as SASEGT. CDR3 length equals 10 residues. The CDR3 nucleotides are TGTGCCAGCAGCGAAGGGGGTTACACCTTC. Translated: CASSEGGYTF.

The table lists this clone with a count of one. The V gene is TRBV7-6, the J gene TRBJ1-3, with D perhaps TRBD1 (5 bases). The germline V gene has CDR1 SGHVS and CDR2 FNYEAQ. The CDR3 spans 13 residues. The V end was cut by 1 base, the J end by 8 bases, with 9 bases between. The CDR3 loop reads CASSLDQGDTIYF. The CDR3 nucleotides read TGTGCCAGCAGCTTAGATCAGGGAGACACCATATATTTT.

The chain uses TRBV5-1 and TRBJ2-2; 9 nucleotides agree with TRBD1. CDR1 and CDR2 (germline): SGHRS, YFSETQ. Trimming cost V 1 base and J 4 bases; bases outside gene matches: 2. The CDR3 loop spans 15 amino acids. CDR3: CASSLTGGLTGELFF. CDR3 nucleotides: TGCGCCAGCAGCTTGACAGGGGGCCTCACCGGGGAGCTGTTTTTT.